The 10 T cell receptor beta chains reported below all come from one sample, sequenced in a study of T cells after yellow fever vaccination. TCRdb re-analysed the 5' RACE reads in MiXCR, keeping a single row per CDR3 protein. Of roughly 74,000 distinct CDR3 sequences in the sample, around 6.9% are singletons; the top ten hold around a third. The sequenced sample was CD8+ T cells sorted from PBMCs, obtained 5 days after the first yellow fever vaccination. The receptors were gathered from a man aged 18 to 35 who received the YFV17D yellow fever vaccine.

In nucleotides, the CDR3 is TGTGCCAGCAGCTTAGAGACAGGGTCTGCTGGGGCCAACGTCCTGACTTTC. Translated: CASSLETGSAGANVLTF. The rearrangement uses TRBV7-9 and TRBJ2-6, with 7 positions matching TRBD1. Germline CDR1 reads SEHNR; CDR2 reads FQNEAQ (reference sequence). This CDR3 comprises 17 residues. Trimming cost V 1 base and J 2 bases; bases outside gene matches: 5.

This chain joins TRBV4-1 and TRBJ1-4; no clear D. CDR1 is MGHRA and CDR2 is YSYEKL in the germline V gene. Between the trimmed V and J ends, which lost 0 bases and 10 bases, there was a span of 6 bases. The CDR3 sequence is 12 residues long. The CDR3 loop is CASSQEGAKLFF. Written as DNA, the CDR3 is TGCGCCAGCAGCCAAGAGGGAGCAAAACTGTTTTTT.

Remarks on this clonotype: The junction does not match germline at one end; this may be a read error. The chain carries TRBV6-2 or TRBV6-3 and TRBJ1-2; D gene uncertain. Germline V gene lookup returns CDR1 MNHEY and CDR2 SVGEGT. The CDR3 is made up of 18 amino acids. The CDR3 spells CACSLLWVPGSREDGYTF. CDR3 in DNA: TGTGCCTGCAGTTTACTTTGGGTCCCAGGCTCCCGAGAGGATGGCTACACCTTC.

This clonotype was detected ten times or more. The J gene is TRBJ2-1, the V gene TRBV4-2, with 9 positions matching TRBD1. The V gene end was trimmed by 2 bases and the J gene end by 2 bases; junction bases not matched to a gene: 1. The CDR3 has 15 amino acids. The V gene's germline CDR1 is LGHNA and CDR2 YNFKEQ. CDR3 DNA: TGTGCCAGCAGCCAAACAGGGGGCACCTACAATGAGCAGTTCTTC. Amino acids: CASSQTGGTYNEQFF.

V usage is TRBV6-2 or TRBV6-3 and J usage is TRBJ2-7; 10 bases are a match to TRBD2. With 4 bases clipped from V and 4 bases from J, the junction kept 7 bases outside the gene matches. The CDR3 extends over 15 amino acids. Germline V gene data show CDR1 as MNHEY and CDR2 as SVGEGT. CDR3 region: CASSSETSGPYEQYF. In DNA form, the CDR3 reads TGTGCCAGCAGTTCTGAGACTAGCGGGCCTTACGAGCAGTACTTC.

Here the CDR3 DNA reads TGCAGTGCTAGAGCCCCGGGTCTCGAGCAGTTCTTC. Translation: CSARAPGLEQFF. This sequence joins TRBV20-1 and TRBJ2-1; D gene uncertain. The CDR3 runs to 12 residues. The ends were cut back, 1 base at V and 10 bases at J, with 11 bases in the middle. Germline V gene lookup returns CDR1 DFQATT and CDR2 SNEGSKA (reference sequence).

This clonotype was seen ten or more times. The chain is built from TRBV4-2 and TRBJ2-2; D not resolved. Germline-derived CDR1 and CDR2 are LGHNA and YNFKEQ. The CDR3 is 12 residues long. Trimming removed 1 base at V and 7 bases at J, with 4 bases between. In nucleotides, the CDR3 is TGTGCCAGCAGCCAAGGGCGCGGGGAGCTGTTTTTT. Its translation: CASSQGRGELFF.

Only a few counts were recorded for this clonotype. The V call is TRBV7-9, the J call TRBJ1-1; D call uncertain. The CDR3 runs to 13 residues. Germline V gene lookup returns CDR1 SEHNR and CDR2 FQNEAQ (reference sequence). V lost 5 bases and J 5 bases, leaving 12 bases between the germline ends. The CDR3 here is CASSQDGYTEAFF. The CDR3, as DNA: TGTGCCAGCAGCCAAGACGGTTATACTGAAGCTTTCTTT.

This clonotype was seen a few times. CDR3 nucleotides: TGCGCCAGCAGCCAAGAGAGGGTAGGCGGCAATCAGCCCCAGCATTTT. Its translation: CASSQERVGGNQPQHF. The chain recombines TRBV4-3 with TRBJ1-5; D gene ambiguous. CDR3 length: 16 amino acids. V shed 0 bases and J shed 2 bases, with 11 bases lying between them. The germline V gene has CDR1 LGHNA and CDR2 YSLEER.

The chain joins TRBV7-8 to TRBJ2-7; 12 bases match TRBD1. V trimming: 5 bases; J trimming: 6 bases; junction bases outside the gene matches: 5. This CDR3 has 14 residues. Germline lookup yields CDR1 SGHVS and CDR2 FQNEAQ. The CDR3 DNA sequence: TGTGCCAGCAGCCCACGGGACAGGGGGCCCGAGCAGTACGTC. It specifies CASSPRDRGPEQYV.